This T cell receptor beta chain was recovered during a study of T cells in Graves' hyperthyroidism and ophthalmopathy. The ends lost 6 bases at V and 7 bases at J; junction bases unmatched: 8. Germline V CDR1 and CDR2: DFQATT, SNEGSKA (reference sequence). CDR3 length equals 13 residues. The CDR3 regions of TCR beta were amplified from RNA transcripts. The HTBI primer set drove a first-round RT-PCR of the TCR CDR3. TCRdb re-derived calls from the multiplex PCR reads in MiXCR, one entry per CDR3 protein. The sample lists 550,000 to 700,000 distinct CDR3 sequences, roughly 14% occurring once. Patients with ophthalmopathy all had a Clinical Activity Score of at least 3, a NOSPECS grade of at least 4 and duration under 3 months. Exclusion of a patient resulted from uncontrolled infection, other autoimmune disease, pregnancy or lactation. Diagnosis relied on clinical symptoms, serum thyroxine and TRAb, thyroid ultrasound and orbital computed tomography. This sample holds PBMCs from less than 11 ml fresh peripheral blood.

Sequenced: blood. The TCR was taken from a woman aged 35 to 49 with Graves' ophthalmopathy. The chain has TRBV20-1 and TRBJ1-2; 10 positions match TRBD1. CDR3 residues: CSAETGGGFGYTF. In DNA form, the CDR3 reads TGCAGTGCCGAGACAGGGGGCGGCTTTGGCTACACCTTC.